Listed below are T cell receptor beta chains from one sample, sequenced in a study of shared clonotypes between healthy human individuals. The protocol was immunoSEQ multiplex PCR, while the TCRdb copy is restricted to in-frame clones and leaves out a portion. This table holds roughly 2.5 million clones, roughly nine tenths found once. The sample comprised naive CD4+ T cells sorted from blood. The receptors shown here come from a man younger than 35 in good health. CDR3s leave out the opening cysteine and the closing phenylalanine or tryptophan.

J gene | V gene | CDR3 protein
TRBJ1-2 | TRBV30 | AWSIRDRGQNGYT
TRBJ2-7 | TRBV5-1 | ASSRVDRGLYEQY
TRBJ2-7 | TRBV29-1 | SSRQGHEQY
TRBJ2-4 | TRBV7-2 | ASSLDPGYIQY
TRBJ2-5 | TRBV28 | ASTSSGGRETQY
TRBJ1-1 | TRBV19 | ASSDTVNTEAF
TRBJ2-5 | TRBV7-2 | ASSLDSSRQETQY
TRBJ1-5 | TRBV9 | ASSVGGEGTASNQPQH
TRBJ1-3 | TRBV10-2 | ASNEDRASTIY
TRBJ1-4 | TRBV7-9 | ASSSTGATNEKLF
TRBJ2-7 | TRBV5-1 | ASSLRLAGPYEQY
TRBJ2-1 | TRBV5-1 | ASSWGLAGVRNEQF
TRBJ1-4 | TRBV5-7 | ASSVDRVATNEKLF
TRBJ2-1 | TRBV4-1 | ASSQAGQGAYNEQF
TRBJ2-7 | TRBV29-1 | SVAGRHTYEQY
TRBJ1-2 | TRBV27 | ASSFGTGPYYGYT
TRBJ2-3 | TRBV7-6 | ASSQSGSWTDTQY
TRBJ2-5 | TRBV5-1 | ASSTGPWEETQY
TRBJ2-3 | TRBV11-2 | ASSRTYSDTDTQY
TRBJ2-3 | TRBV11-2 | ASSLDIAGGSDTQY
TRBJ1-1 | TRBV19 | ASSRQGTLNTEAF
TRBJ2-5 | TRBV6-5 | ASRETSNTVETQY
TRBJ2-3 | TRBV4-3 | ASRSDRSGDTQY
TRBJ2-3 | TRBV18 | ASSPQAGGLDTQY
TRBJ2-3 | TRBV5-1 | ASSYLPGPTDTQY
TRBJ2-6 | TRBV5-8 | ASSLVQTYSGANVLT
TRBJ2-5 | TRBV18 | ASSRAVPQETQY
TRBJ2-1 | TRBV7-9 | ASSFYEEF
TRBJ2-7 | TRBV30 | AWRQGGEQY
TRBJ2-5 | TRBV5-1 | ASSLEVRLAGEETQY
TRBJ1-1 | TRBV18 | ASSPPRVGDTEAF
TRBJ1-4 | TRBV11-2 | ASSGGQNRNEKLF
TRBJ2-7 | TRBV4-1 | ASSQRLAGGNSYEQY
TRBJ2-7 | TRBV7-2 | ASRSPGQGSYEQY
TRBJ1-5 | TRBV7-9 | ASSFPDQPQH
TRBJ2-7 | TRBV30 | AWSTGTGVMMEQY
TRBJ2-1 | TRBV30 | AWAGEVGGGYEQF
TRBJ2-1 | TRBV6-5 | ASSPTAYNEQF
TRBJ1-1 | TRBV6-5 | ATQPGRFTEAF
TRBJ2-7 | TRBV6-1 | ASIRDRGFYEQY
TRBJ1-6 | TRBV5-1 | ASSAGDRLVANLNSPLH
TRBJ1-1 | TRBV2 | ASSLRGQRQNTEAF
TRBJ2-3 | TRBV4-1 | ASSQVVAASTDTQY